The 28 T cell receptor beta chains listed next were all sequenced from one sample in a study of blood T cell repertoires in COVID-19. Assay used: immunoSEQ multiplex PCR; TCRdb lists only in-frame clones, some missing. The table records some 250,000 clones, roughly 79% of them present only once. The sequenced material came from peripheral blood. These receptors originate from a woman aged 80 or over with COVID-19, enrolled during active disease.

The rearrangement uses TRBV7-9 and TRBJ1-1; D perhaps matches TRBD1 (5 bases). CDR3 length equals 14 residues. CDR1 is SEHNR, CDR2 FQNEAQ, per germline (reference sequence). V was shortened by 5 bases and J by 3 bases, with 13 bases between the two germline ends. The DNA of the CDR3 is TGTGCCAGCAGCACTTACAGGAGAGACACTGAAGCTTTCTTT. Protein: CASSTYRRDTEAFF.

The chain uses TRBV5-1 and TRBJ2-7; TRBD2 matches at 10 bases. This CDR3 comprises 15 residues. With 2 bases clipped from V and 2 bases from J, the junction kept 4 bases outside the gene matches. Germline lookup yields CDR1 SGHRS and CDR2 YFSETQ. This chain's CDR3 is CASSFSTSGAYEQYF. CDR3 DNA sequence: TGCGCCAGCAGCTTCTCTACTAGCGGGGCCTACGAGCAGTACTTC. The full variable domain, its missing parts supplied by reference TRBV5-1 and TRBJ2-7, is KAGVTQTPRYLIKTRGQQVTLSCSPISGHRSVSWYQQTPGQGLQFLFEYFSETQRNKGNFPGRFSGRQFSNSRSEMNVSTLELGDSALYLCASSFSTSGAYEQYFGPGTRLTVT.

In regard to this clone: Other DNA sequences of this sample code for an identical CDR3. This chain links TRBV27 with TRBJ1-2; a weak D match, TRBD1 (6 bases). The V gene lost 2 bases and the J gene lost 5 bases, with 12 bases spanning the gap. CDR1 MNHEY and CDR2 SMNVEV come from the germline V gene (reference sequence). The CDR3 extends over 14 amino acids. CDR3 sequence (DNA): TGTGCCAGCAGTTTACGGGGCCAGGGGTATGGCTACACCTTC. Translated: CASSLRGQGYGYTF.

The J gene is TRBJ2-1, the V gene TRBV5-1; perhaps TRBD2 as D (5 bases). Germline loops: CDR1 SGHRS, CDR2 YFSETQ. V dropped 0 bases and J dropped 13 bases, with 17 bases sitting between them. The CDR3 has 14 residues. In nucleotides, the CDR3 is TGCGCCAGCAGCTTGGCCGAAATCTATCGGGAACAGTTCTTC. Translating gives CASSLAEIYREQFF.

The V gene is TRBV6-4, the J gene TRBJ1-2, with 8 nucleotides matching TRBD1. Germline-derived CDR1 and CDR2 are MRHNA and SNTAGT. The CDR3 loop spans 14 amino acids. V gave up 0 bases and J gave up 4 bases; unmatched junction bases: 1. The CDR3 coding sequence is TGTGCCAGCAGTGACTCCGGGACAGGCTATGGCTACACCTTC. This sequence encodes CASSDSGTGYGYTF.

In this sample, this clone turned up a few times. V and J are TRBV4-1 and TRBJ2-7, with D possibly matching TRBD1 (5 bases). CDR1 and CDR2 from the germline V gene are MGHRA and YSYEKL. This CDR3 contains 14 residues. Trimming removed 8 bases from V and 1 base from J, with 15 bases in between. The CDR3 DNA reads as TGCGCCAGCGGCAGGGTGGTAGAGTCCTACGAGCAGTACTTC. Protein product: CASGRVVESYEQYF.

The rearrangement links TRBV5-1 to TRBJ1-4; 8 bases agree with TRBD1. V shed 4 bases, J shed 10 bases, and the junction held 15 bases outside the gene matches. The germline gives CDR1 SGHRS, CDR2 YFSETQ. This CDR3 comprises 16 residues. As DNA, the CDR3 is TGCGCCAGCAGCACGGGCACGGACAGGGAGAAGGGAAAACTGTTTTTT. Translation gives CASSTGTDREKGKLFF.

J is TRBJ1-3 and V is TRBV9; D gene uncertain. Trimming took off 4 bases at V and 4 bases at J, with 6 bases between the two ends. This CDR3 region has 12 residues. The V gene's germline CDR1 is SGDLS and CDR2 YYNGEE. DNA of the CDR3: TGTGCCAGCAGCCCGGGAGGAAACACCATATATTTT. Its translation: CASSPGGNTIYF. The full variable domain, its missing parts supplied by reference TRBV9 and TRBJ1-3, is DSGVTQTPKHLITATGQRVTLRCSPRSGDLSVYWYQQSLDQGLQFLIQYYNGEERAKGNILERFSAQQFPDLHSELNLSSLELGDSALYFCASSPGGNTIYFGEGSWLTVV.

This chain joins TRBV4-2 and TRBJ2-7; 8 nucleotides match TRBD2. CDR1 LGHNA and CDR2 YNFKEQ come from the germline V gene. The length of the CDR3 is 14 residues. The V and J ends lost 3 bases and 5 bases, in that order; junction bases with no gene match: 6. In nucleotides, the CDR3 is TGTGCCAGCAGCCAGATGGGACTAGTAAACGAGCAGTACTTC. It is translated as CASSQMGLVNEQYF.

The V gene is TRBV19, the J gene TRBJ1-5; D is possibly TRBD1 (6 bases). V lost 4 bases to trimming and J lost 1 base, with 8 bases between them. This CDR3 contains 14 residues. Looked up from germline, CDR1 is LNHDA and CDR2 is SQIVND (reference sequence). The CDR3 protein is CASSNQGSNQPQHF. The CDR3 DNA is TGTGCCAGTAGTAATCAGGGGAGCAATCAGCCCCAGCATTTT. The whole variable domain, filled in from reference TRBV19 and TRBJ1-5, reads DGGITQSPKYLFRKEGQNVTLSCEQNLNHDAMYWYRQDPGQGLRLIYYSQIVNDFQKGDIAEGYSVSREKKESFPLTVTSAQKNPTAFYLCASSNQGSNQPQHFGDGTRLSIL.

As for this clone: Other nucleotide sequences from this sample produce the same CDR3. The V and J genes are TRBV5-1 and TRBJ1-6, with D uncertain. Germline lookup yields CDR1 SGHRS and CDR2 YFSETQ. The CDR3 is made up of 13 amino acids. The V end lost 0 bases, the J end lost 10 bases, and 8 bases lay between the germline ends. DNA of the CDR3: TGCGCCAGCAGCTTGGGCTCTGAGTCACCCCTCCACTTT. Protein product: CASSLGSESPLHF.

Only a few counts were recorded for this clone. The genes are TRBV24-1 and TRBJ2-7; maybe TRBD1 (5 bases). This CDR3 comprises 14 residues. CDR1 KGHDR and CDR2 SFDVKD come from the germline V gene. Between the trimmed V and J ends, which lost 5 bases and 3 bases, there was a span of 13 bases. CDR3 bases: TGTGCCACCAGTGCCGGACATACCATCTACGAGCAGTACTTC. It encodes CATSAGHTIYEQYF.

The chain combines TRBV10-2 with TRBJ1-1; TRBD1 matches at 12 bases. The CDR3 consists of 16 residues. With 4 bases clipped from V and 1 base from J, the junction kept 4 bases outside the gene matches. Germline CDR1 reads WSHSY; CDR2 reads SAAADI. For the CDR3, the DNA is TGCGCCAGCAGTGGGGACAGGGGGCAGAGGAACACTGAAGCTTTCTTT. It encodes CASSGDRGQRNTEAFF.

This rearrangement joins TRBV29-1 to TRBJ2-3, with TRBD1 identical over 10 bases. The germline gives CDR1 SQVTM, CDR2 ANQGSEA. This CDR3 is built from 15 residues. Trimming took 5 bases from V and 5 from J; bases not matched to a gene: 10. In DNA form, the CDR3 reads TGCAGCGTTAAGGGTGGGACAGGGGTTATAGATACGCAGTATTTT. Its protein product is CSVKGGTGVIDTQYF.

The J gene is TRBJ1-2, the V gene TRBV7-2, with no clear D. Germline V gene sequence: CDR1 SGHTA, CDR2 FQGNSA. With 6 bases removed from V and 5 bases from J, the gap between germline ends came to 19 bases. The CDR3 length is 15 residues. The CDR3: CASSSSGIASYGYTF. The CDR3 DNA follows: TGTGCCAGCAGTTCAAGTGGTATAGCTTCGTATGGCTACACCTTC.

The chain recombines TRBV28 with TRBJ1-4; D remains ambiguous. Germline assignment: CDR1 MDHEN and CDR2 SYDVKM. The CDR3 runs 13 residues. V lost 6 bases to trimming and J lost 8 bases, with 13 bases between them. DNA for the CDR3: TGTGCCAGCAGGAGAGGAATGGAGGAAAAACTGTTTTTT. This codes for CASRRGMEEKLFF.

This clone appeared once. V is TRBV3-1 (or the pseudogene TRBV3-2) and J is TRBJ1-5; D is possibly TRBD1 (5 bases). The CDR3 has 13 amino acids. Germline V gives CDR1 LGHDT, CDR2 YNNKEL (reference sequence). V lost 1 base, J lost 6 bases, and 7 bases lay in between. CDR3 sequence reads: CASSQGGRQPQHF. CDR3 in DNA: TGTGCCAGCAGCCAAGGGGGCCGTCAGCCCCAGCATTTT.

The chain links TRBV15 to TRBJ2-3, with a possible D match to TRBD2 (5 bases). The germline V gene has CDR1 LNHNV and CDR2 YYDKDF (reference sequence). The length of the CDR3 is 15 residues. With 1 base removed from V and 5 bases from J, the gap between germline ends came to 13 bases. Here the CDR3 reads CATSRGLAKGDTQYF. The DNA of the CDR3 is TGTGCCACCAGCAGAGGGTTAGCGAAGGGAGATACGCAGTATTTT.

The genes are TRBV4-1 and TRBJ1-6; D perhaps matches TRBD1 (5 bases). Trimming cost V 2 bases and J 5 bases, with 16 bases left between them. CDR3 size: 17 residues. Germline V gives CDR1 MGHRA, CDR2 YSYEKL. The CDR3 sequence is CASSQPYPDSNNSPLHF. Here the CDR3 DNA reads TGCGCCAGCAGCCAACCTTACCCCGACAGCAATAATTCACCCCTCCACTTT.

This chain links TRBV4-1 with TRBJ1-6; D is unresolved. Per the germline V gene, CDR1 is MGHRA and CDR2 is YSYEKL. Trimming pared 4 bases from V and 0 bases from J, leaving 13 bases between. The CDR3 runs 17 residues. The CDR3 loop is CASSLERQSSYNSPLHF. CDR3 coding DNA: TGCGCCAGCAGCCTTGAGCGGCAGAGCTCCTATAATTCACCCCTCCACTTT.

The rearrangement links TRBV6-5 to TRBJ1-4, with 10 bases identical to TRBD1. This CDR3 has 15 residues. J lost 7 bases, V lost 2 bases, and 4 bases had no gene match. Germline-derived CDR1 and CDR2 are MNHEY and SVGAGI. CDR3 coding DNA: TGTGCCAGCAGTTACCGCGGGACAGGGGCTGAAAAACTGTTTTTT. This encodes CASSYRGTGAEKLFF.

The chain is built from TRBV10-3 and TRBJ1-1, with D possibly TRBD1 on 6 matching bases. Germline CDR1 and CDR2: ENHRY and SYGVKD. This CDR3 region has 13 residues. V shed 5 bases and J shed 5 bases, with 12 bases lying between them. CDR3 in DNA: TGTGCCATCAGTAGGGGGGGGAGGACTGAAGCTTTCTTT. It codes for CAISRGGRTEAFF.

The genes are TRBV27 and TRBJ1-3; 8 nucleotides agree with TRBD1. The trim removed 6 bases at V and 3 bases at J, leaving 7 bases unmatched. Germline values: CDR1 MNHEY, CDR2 SMNVEV (reference sequence). The CDR3 loop spans 15 amino acids. The CDR3 loop reads CASRATGGGGNTIYF. CDR3 sequence (DNA): TGTGCCAGCAGAGCCACAGGGGGGGGTGGAAACACCATATATTTT.

This clone was counted a few times. The chain links TRBV2 to TRBJ1-4; D perhaps matches TRBD1 (6 bases). Germline V gene data show CDR1 as SNHLY and CDR2 as FYNNEI. CDR3 length equals 15 residues. V lost 3 bases and J lost 7, with 15 bases in between. CDR3 bases: TGTGCCAGCAGTGAGTTGGGGGCAGGGAGTGAAAAACTGTTTTTT. Residues: CASSELGAGSEKLFF.

This clone was counted once. This sequence joins TRBV5-1 and TRBJ2-7; 8 bases fit TRBD1. V lost 5 bases and J lost 3; bases outside the gene matches: 4. The CDR3 sequence is 13 residues long. The V gene's germline CDR1 is SGHRS and CDR2 YFSETQ. This CDR3 is CASSRGTGYEQYF. DNA for the CDR3: TGCGCCAGCAGTCGAGGGACAGGCTACGAGCAGTACTTC.

V is TRBV28 and J is TRBJ1-2; D is perhaps TRBD1 (5 bases). This CDR3 is 15 amino acids long. CDR1 is MDHEN, CDR2 SYDVKM, per germline. V lost 6 bases, J lost 0 bases, and 14 bases lay in between. The CDR3 DNA sequence: TGTGCCAGCAGGTCCTCGGTCAGGGCTAACTATGGCTACACCTTC. Its translation: CASRSSVRANYGYTF.

This clone was seen ten or more times. This chain joins TRBV7-9 and TRBJ1-2; no clear D gene. There are 14 residues in the CDR3. Trimming took off 1 base at V and 6 bases at J, with 12 bases between the two ends. CDR1 SEHNR and CDR2 FQNEAQ come from the germline V gene (reference sequence). CDR3 nucleotides: TGTGCCAGCAGCTTAGTGCAGGCTATAAATGGCTACACCTTC. The encoded protein is CASSLVQAINGYTF.

The genes are TRBV27 and TRBJ2-1; 10 bases fit TRBD2. The V gene's germline CDR1 is MNHEY and CDR2 SMNVEV (reference sequence). V lost 4 bases, J lost 7 bases, and 10 bases stayed unmatched. The CDR3 sequence is 16 residues long. CDR3 sequence: CASSSPTSGELNEQFF. The CDR3 DNA sequence: TGTGCCAGCAGTTCCCCAACTAGCGGGGAGTTAAATGAGCAGTTCTTC.